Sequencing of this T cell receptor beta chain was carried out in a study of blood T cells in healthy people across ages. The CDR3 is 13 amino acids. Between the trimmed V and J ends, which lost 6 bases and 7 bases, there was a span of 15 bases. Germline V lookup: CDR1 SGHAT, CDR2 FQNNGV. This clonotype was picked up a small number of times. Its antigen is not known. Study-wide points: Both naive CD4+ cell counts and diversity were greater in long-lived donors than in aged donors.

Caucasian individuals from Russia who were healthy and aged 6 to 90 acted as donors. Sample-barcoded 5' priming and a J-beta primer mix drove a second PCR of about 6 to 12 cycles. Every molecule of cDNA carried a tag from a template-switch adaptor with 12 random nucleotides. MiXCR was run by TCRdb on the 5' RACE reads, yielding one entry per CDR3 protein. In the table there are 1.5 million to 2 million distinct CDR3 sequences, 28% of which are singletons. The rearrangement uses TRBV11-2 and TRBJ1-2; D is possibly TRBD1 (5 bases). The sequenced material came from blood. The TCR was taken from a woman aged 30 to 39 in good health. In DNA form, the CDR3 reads TGTGCCAGCAGTATGGACACCTTCGGTGGCTACACCTTC. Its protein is CASSMDTFGGYTF.